Below are 29 T cell receptor beta chains sequenced from a single sample in a study of long-term antiretroviral therapy in people with HIV (dated by TCRdb to 2022 to 2024). The immunoSEQ hsTCRB v3.0 assay was used at survey level resolution to sequence the TRB variable region. TCRdb obtained this table from immuneACCESS and retained in-frame rearrangements with V and J assigned. These tables miss some clones; where compared with another copy, unresolved V genes account for less than half of the shortfall, and the remainder is unexplained. The sample contains 25,000 or so clones, just under 80% of them found a single time. The ten largest clones add up to approximately 8.5% of the sample. Specimen: unsorted PBMCs, collected 1.5 years before starting antiretroviral therapy. The origin of the receptors is a man between 18 and 29 years old with HIV.

This chain links TRBV18 with TRBJ1-1; D remains ambiguous. V was shortened by 2 bases and J by 3 bases, with 4 bases between the two germline ends. CDR1 and CDR2 from the germline V gene are KGHSH and LQKENI. The CDR3 loop spans 12 amino acids. The CDR3 nucleotides read TGTGCCAGCTCACCATATTACACTGAAGCTTTCTTT. Residues: CASSPYYTEAFF.

The chain couples TRBV2 to TRBJ2-7; possible D gene TRBD1, 5 bases. Germline V gene lookup returns CDR1 SNHLY and CDR2 FYNNEI. The V end lost 1 base, the J end lost 0 bases, and 10 bases lay between the germline ends. This CDR3 is built from 15 residues. As DNA, the CDR3 is TGTGCCAGCAGTGAAGGACAGTGGAGCTCCTACGAGCAGTACTTC. This translates into CASSEGQWSSYEQYF.

A word on this clone: Being one base from a much bigger clone, this may be a read error. The same CDR3 is also encoded by other DNA sequences in this sample. This chain connects TRBV10-1 to TRBJ2-1; possible D gene TRBD1, 6 bases. V gave up 4 bases and J gave up 3 bases, with 7 bases separating them. Germline CDR1 reads WNHNN; CDR2 reads SYGVQD (reference sequence). This CDR3 comprises 13 residues. The CDR3 loop reads CASSVDSYNEQFF. CDR3 in DNA: TGCGCCAGCAGTGTGGACAGCTACAATGAGCAGTTCTTC.

The DNA for the CDR3 is TGTGCCACCAGCAGAGTGAGGAGCGGGAGGGGGACCTACGAGCAGTACTTC. It is translated as CATSRVRSGRGTYEQYF. The chain uses TRBV15 and TRBJ2-7; 10 bases align to TRBD2. Germline CDR1 reads LNHNV; CDR2 reads YYDKDF (reference sequence). The V and J ends lost 1 base and 2 bases, in that order; junction bases with no gene match: 8. This CDR3 contains 17 residues.

This chain uses TRBV30 with TRBJ2-1, with D possibly matching TRBD2 (6 bases). Germline lookup yields CDR1 GTSNPN and CDR2 SVGIG (reference sequence). This CDR3 comprises 14 residues. Trimming removed 7 bases from V and 2 bases from J, with 15 bases in between. DNA of the CDR3: TGTGCCTCCGATCGTCGGGGGACCTACAATGAGCAGTTCTTC. It yields the protein CASDRRGTYNEQFF.

CDR3 protein: CASSVTGTGREKLFF. The CDR3 coding sequence is TGTGCCAGCAGCGTTACCGGGACAGGGAGGGAAAAACTGTTTTTT. The gene calls are TRBV7-9 and TRBJ1-4; 9 bases line up with TRBD1. The CDR3 contains 15 residues. Losses at the gene ends were 5 bases for V and 8 bases for J; bases not matched to a gene: 9. Germline-derived CDR1 and CDR2 are SEHNR and FQNEAQ (reference sequence).

This chain joins TRBV10-2 and TRBJ2-2; D may be TRBD2 (5 bases). V lost 7 bases, J lost 6 bases, and 9 bases lay in between. Per germline, CDR1 WSHSY and CDR2 SAAADI. The length of the CDR3 is 12 residues. CDR3 region: CASIRGAGELFF. The CDR3 nucleotides read TGCGCCAGCATCCGGGGTGCCGGGGAGCTGTTTTTT.

The gene calls are TRBV12-5 and TRBJ1-1; no firm D call. The CDR3 spans 14 residues. Germline V gene data show CDR1 as LGHNT and CDR2 as FRNRAP. V shed 3 bases and J shed 5 bases, with 13 bases lying between them. This CDR3 reads CASGFGGDWTEAFF. The CDR3 DNA reads as TGTGCTAGTGGTTTCGGCGGGGATTGGACTGAAGCTTTCTTT.

The V gene is TRBV7-2, the J gene TRBJ2-7; 9 positions agree with TRBD2. J gave up 7 bases and V 5 bases, and 12 bases lay outside the gene matches. This CDR3 comprises 15 residues. Germline assignment: CDR1 SGHTA and CDR2 FQGNSA. In DNA form, the CDR3 reads TGTGCCAGCAGCCCCGTTGGTAGCGGGAGTTGGGAGCAGTACTTC. It yields the protein CASSPVGSGSWEQYF.

The V gene is TRBV5-1, the J gene TRBJ1-4; D gene ambiguous. Germline assignment: CDR1 SGHRS and CDR2 YFSETQ. V shed 7 bases and J shed 7 bases, with 20 bases lying between them. CDR3 size: 15 residues. The CDR3 is CASQRDVTRGEKLFF. The DNA for the CDR3 is TGCGCCAGCCAACGGGATGTTACCCGGGGTGAAAAACTGTTTTTT.

This chain connects TRBV6-5 to TRBJ1-2; D remains unclear. CDR1 is MNHEY, CDR2 SVGAGI, per germline. The CDR3 sequence is 12 residues long. Trimming stripped 2 bases from V and 4 bases from J, with 5 bases between. This chain's CDR3 is CASSYPGYGYTF. The CDR3 nucleotides are TGTGCCAGCAGTTACCCCGGCTATGGCTACACCTTC.

This clone was observed once. This CDR3 reads CASSFLDFGANVLTF. CDR3 in DNA: TGTGCCAGCAGCTTTTTAGATTTTGGGGCCAACGTCCTGACTTTC. The V call is TRBV7-8, the J call TRBJ2-6; D not resolved. V was clipped by 3 bases and J by 3 bases, with 9 bases between them. The CDR3 is 15 amino acids. Germline V CDR1 and CDR2: SGHVS, FQNEAQ. Based on the CDR3 plus reference TRBV7-8 and TRBJ2-6, the full variable domain is GAGVSQSPRYKVAKRGQDVALRCDPISGHVSLFWYQQALGQGPEFLTYFQNEAQLDKSGLPSDRFFAERPEGSVSTLKIQRTQQEDSAVYLCASSFLDFGANVLTFGAGSRLTVL.

The chain couples TRBV5-1 to TRBJ2-6; D might be TRBD1 or TRBD2, each matching 5 bases. The V end lost 4 bases, the J end lost 0 bases, and 23 bases lay between the germline ends. This CDR3 spans 20 amino acids. Germline V gene data show CDR1 as SGHRS and CDR2 as YFSETQ. CDR3 bases: TGCGCCAGCAGCCTAAAAGATGGGGGTTACGACAGCTCTGGGGCCAACGTCCTGACTTTC. This encodes CASSLKDGGYDSSGANVLTF.

This clone was seen only a few times. This chain connects TRBV30 to TRBJ1-2; D possibly corresponds to TRBD1 (5 bases). CDR1 is GTSNPN and CDR2 is SVGIG in the germline V gene (reference sequence). The V end lost 4 bases, the J end lost 13 bases, and 22 bases lay between the germline ends. The CDR3 contains 13 residues. In DNA form, the CDR3 reads TGTGCCTGGACCATAGGGGTTATGGGTCGTTGCACCTTC. It specifies CAWTIGVMGRCTF.

This chain uses TRBV7-9 with TRBJ2-7; D not certain. There are 14 residues in the CDR3. Deletions cut 2 bases from V and 1 base from J, with 9 bases between. CDR1 is SEHNR and CDR2 is FQNEAQ in the germline V gene (reference sequence). The chain's CDR3 is CASSLQDGSYEQYF. DNA for the CDR3: TGTGCCAGCAGCTTACAGGACGGATCCTACGAGCAGTACTTC.

The chain is built from TRBV28 and TRBJ2-3; D is perhaps TRBD1 (5 bases). There are 13 residues in the CDR3. Germline V CDR1 and CDR2: MDHEN, SYDVKM. Trimming pared 6 bases from V and 0 bases from J, leaving 7 bases between. CDR3 nucleotides: TGTGCCAGCAGCAGGGCTAGCACAGATACGCAGTATTTT. Its translation is CASSRASTDTQYF.

This chain connects TRBV19 to TRBJ2-1; 9 positions agree with TRBD1. The germline V gene has CDR1 LNHDA and CDR2 SQIVND (reference sequence). J lost 4 bases, V lost 5 bases, and 12 bases had no gene match. This CDR3 is built from 17 residues. CDR3 sequence (DNA): TGTGCCAGTAGTGCCTATACAGGGGGCGGGAATTACAATGAGCAGTTCTTC. Amino acids: CASSAYTGGGNYNEQFF.

The J gene is TRBJ1-2, the V gene TRBV27; TRBD1 might be the D (5 bases). Germline loops: CDR1 MNHEY, CDR2 SMNVEV (reference sequence). V was pared by 4 bases and J by 6 bases, with 21 bases between. This CDR3 region has 16 residues. Here the CDR3 reads CASSSQGIGTVDGYTF. CDR3 DNA: TGTGCCAGCAGTTCCCAGGGTATAGGGACTGTTGATGGCTACACCTTC.

The V call is TRBV30, the J call TRBJ1-2; D not resolved. Germline values: CDR1 GTSNPN, CDR2 SVGIG (reference sequence). V was trimmed by 2 bases and J by 3 bases, leaving 13 bases between them. The CDR3 extends over 14 amino acids. The CDR3 region is CAWSLISGDYGYTF. CDR3 sequence (DNA): TGTGCCTGGAGTCTCATCTCGGGAGACTATGGCTACACCTTC.

This sequence joins TRBV6-5 and TRBJ1-1; D unresolved. From germline, CDR1 is MNHEY and CDR2 SVGAGI. The CDR3 runs 11 residues. Between the trimmed V and J ends, which lost 6 bases and 7 bases, there was a span of 9 bases. CDR3 DNA: TGTGCCAGCAGGGGGTGGGATGAAGCTTTCTTT. Amino acid sequence: CASRGWDEAFF.

The V and J genes are TRBV4-1 and TRBJ1-2; no reliable D call. Germline lookup yields CDR1 MGHRA and CDR2 YSYEKL. The V end was cut by 0 bases, the J end by 8 bases, with 4 bases between. The CDR3 contains 11 residues. In DNA, the CDR3 is TGCGCCAGCAGCCAAGAGAGCGGCTACACCTTC. Translated: CASSQESGYTF.

V is TRBV5-1 and J is TRBJ2-1; 7 nucleotides line up with TRBD1. CDR1 and CDR2 from the germline V gene are SGHRS and YFSETQ. The V segment lost 4 bases and the J segment 10 bases; nucleotides outside the gene matches: 8. CDR3 size: 13 residues. As DNA, the CDR3 is TGCGCCAGCAGCGTATACAGGGGTCAAGAGCAGTTCTTC. Translating it yields CASSVYRGQEQFF.

This clone came up once. CDR3 in amino acids: CASGGGTGFYEQYF. The DNA for the CDR3 is TGTGCCAGCGGAGGGGGGACAGGGTTCTACGAGCAGTACTTC. The genes are TRBV9 and TRBJ2-7, with 9 positions matching TRBD1. Trimming took 7 bases from V and 3 from J; bases not matched to a gene: 8. Germline V gene data show CDR1 as SGDLS and CDR2 as YYNGEE. The CDR3 consists of 14 residues.

The genes are TRBV13 and TRBJ2-7, with D maybe TRBD2 (6 bases). The germline V gene has CDR1 PRHDT and CDR2 FYEKMQ (reference sequence). The CDR3 runs 14 residues. Trimming left V 5 bases short and J 3 bases short, with 14 bases between. The CDR3, as DNA: TGTGCCAGCAGCCACGGGACTGGGGTCTACGAGCAGTACTTC. Its translation: CASSHGTGVYEQYF.

The chain uses TRBV30 and TRBJ1-3, with D perhaps TRBD1 (5 bases). The CDR3 has 12 amino acids. The germline gives CDR1 GTSNPN, CDR2 SVGIG (reference sequence). The V gene lost 4 bases and the J gene lost 3 bases, with 7 bases spanning the gap. The CDR3 sequence: CAWMGGGNTIYF. The CDR3 DNA sequence: TGTGCCTGGATGGGGGGTGGAAACACCATATATTTT.

This chain connects TRBV19 to TRBJ1-5, with D possibly TRBD1 on 5 matching bases. V lost 7 bases and J lost 2, with 24 bases in between. Germline V gene sequence: CDR1 LNHDA, CDR2 SQIVND (reference sequence). This CDR3 is built from 18 residues. This CDR3 reads CASTQWQGDGRGNQPQHF. The DNA of the CDR3 is TGTGCCAGTACCCAATGGCAGGGAGACGGTAGGGGCAATCAGCCCCAGCATTTT. Complete variable domain (other parts from reference TRBV19 and TRBJ1-5): DGGITQSPKYLFRKEGQNVTLSCEQNLNHDAMYWYRQDPGQGLRLIYYSQIVNDFQKGDIAEGYSVSREKKESFPLTVTSAQKNPTAFYLCASTQWQGDGRGNQPQHFGDGTRLSIL.

The CDR3 DNA follows: TGTGCCAGTTTACTGACACTTCAAGAGACCCAGTACTTC. Its translation is CASLLTLQETQYF. The chain joins TRBV7-9 to TRBJ2-5; D is unresolved. V was trimmed by 9 bases and J by 2 bases, leaving 13 bases between them. Looked up from germline, CDR1 is SEHNR and CDR2 is FQNEAQ (reference sequence). The CDR3 runs 13 residues. The whole variable domain, remainder taken from reference TRBV7-9 and TRBJ2-5, is DTGVSQNPRHKITKRGQNVTFRCDPISEHNRLYWYRQTLGQGPEFLTYFQNEAQLEKSRLLSDRFSAERPKGSFSTLEIQRTEQGDSAMYLCASLLTLQETQYFGPGTRLLVL.

The J gene is TRBJ1-2, the V gene TRBV27, with 11 bases lining up with TRBD1. This CDR3 spans 16 amino acids. V dropped 6 bases and J dropped 4; count of bases not matched to a gene: 10. CDR1 and CDR2 from the germline V gene are MNHEY and SMNVEV (reference sequence). CDR3: CASSRAGQGVSYGYTF. The CDR3 DNA is TGTGCCAGCAGCCGCGCGGGACAGGGGGTTAGCTATGGCTACACCTTC.

This sequence joins TRBV28 and TRBJ1-5; D is undetermined. The length of the CDR3 is 14 residues. Deletions cut 7 bases from V and 0 bases from J, with 10 bases between. Per germline, CDR1 MDHEN and CDR2 SYDVKM. The DNA for the CDR3 is TGTGCCAGCACCCCTTACACTAGCAATCAGCCCCAGCATTTT. Translation: CASTPYTSNQPQHF.